This T cell receptor beta chain originates from a study of blood T cell repertoires in COVID-19. The V gene end was trimmed by 6 bases and the J gene end by 11 bases; junction bases not matched to a gene: 7. CDR1 and CDR2 from the germline V gene are MNHEY and SVGAGI. The CDR3 runs to 13 residues. The assay was immunoSEQ multiplex PCR, and TCRdb's table has in-frame clones only and misses some. The sample gives some 400,000 clones, roughly 89% of which show up once; 1.7% is in the top ten. V gene TRBV6-5 combines with J gene TRBJ2-4; TRBD2 matches at 10 bases. Sequencing used PBMCs or T cells enriched from blood (not recorded which). The clonotype originates from a woman aged 30 to 39 who had recovered from COVID-19. The CDR3 DNA sequence: TGTGCCAGCAGCTCCACTAGCGGGGTAGTTCAGTACTTC. Translated, it gives CASSSTSGVVQYF.